This TCR beta chain was observed in a study of CD8 T cells in ankylosing spondylitis. Findings and caveats of the study: Past research had described some motif variants in reactive arthritis synovial fluid and blood. Disease-linked clones displayed a CD8+ phenotype and appeared relatively rarely in peripheral blood. There was a TCR beta motif, made of several highly homologous variants, that appeared characteristic of ankylosing spondylitis blood.

This CDR3 comprises 14 residues. V was clipped by 7 bases and J by 1 base, with 11 bases between them. Quantitative 5'-RACE was performed with molecular barcodes, and it yielded the TCR beta libraries. A single record per CDR3 protein comes from TCRdb applying MiXCR to the 5' RACE reads. The top ten clones hold over 0.8% of a sample with fewer than 500,000 distinct CDR3 sequences, 25% to 30% of them seen once. In the case of this clonotype: No antigen is known for it.

The genes are TRBV12-3 or TRBV12-4 and TRBJ1-5, with a weak D call TRBD1 (5 bases). The sample was blood, either unsorted or a sorted T cell fraction (not recorded which). This receptor was taken from a male donor with ankylosing spondylitis. CDR3 nucleotide sequence: TGTGCCAGCACGACTAGGGGAAGCAATCAGCCCCAGCATTTT. Translating gives CASTTRGSNQPQHF.